This TCR beta chain emerged from a study of Tregs in tolerant kidney transplant recipients. Broader study findings: Tolerant patients' donor-specific Tregs expanded beyond overall Tregs, suggesting antigen-driven growth. Some patients' samples used different primers over time, so nucleotide sequences weren't comparable.

CD4+CD25+CD127- Tregs, CD4+CD25- non-Tregs, CD4 and CD8 cells were sorted. With regard to this clone: No antigen is known for it.

Assay used: immunoSEQ multiplex PCR; TCRdb lists only in-frame clones, some missing. The sample records fewer than 80,000 clones, 95% to 98% being singletons. The germline V gene has CDR1 ENHRY and CDR2 SYGVKD. J was trimmed by 0 bases and V by 11 bases; bases with no gene match: 14. The CDR3 spans 17 residues. The receptor was derived from a human donor who received a combined kidney and bone marrow transplant. The chain has TRBV10-3 and TRBJ2-5, with TRBD2 matching 11 bases. Sample: CD4+ T cells from blood, taken before the transplant. The CDR3 DNA reads as TGTGCCTCCCAACGGGATAGCGGGGGGGGATACCAAGAGACCCAGTACTTC. It yields the protein CASQRDSGGGYQETQYF.